This T cell receptor (beta chain) derives from a study of blood T cell repertoires in COVID-19. Study-wide background: Acute and convalescent COVID-19 specimens originated in the United States, Italy and Spain. From T cells, B-cell-depleted T cells, or PBMCs came the material, which was cDNA or gDNA.

The CDR3 has 13 residues. Germline V gene lookup returns CDR1 MNHNY and CDR2 SVGAGI (reference sequence). V was clipped by 7 bases and J by 8 bases, with 16 bases between them. Authors' analysis steps: Amplification from reference gene primers served as the basis for estimated nucleated cell counts. Data came from immunoSEQ multiplex PCR; TCRdb stores just in-frame clones and leaves some out. The DNA gave D and trimming, while V, J and clone size come from that table. The top ten clones hold approximately 7% of a sample with about 100,000 clones, more than 85% of them seen once. This chain links TRBV6-6 with TRBJ2-3; no clear D gene. The sequence was collected from a man younger than 45 in a cohort sampled during active COVID-19. Sequencing was carried out using peripheral blood. CDR3 nucleotide sequence: TGTGCCAGCACCCTACTGGGCCAAGGTACGCAGTATTTT. This gives the protein CASTLLGQGTQYF.